This T cell receptor beta chain stems from a study of blood T cell repertoires in COVID-19 (dated by TCRdb to 2020 to 2022). Study-wide context: The collaborator samples originated in the United States, Italy and Spain and spanned the acute and convalescent phases of COVID-19. The repertoires were released in a freely available public database meant as a resource for research on the immune response to SARS-CoV-2. Nearly every sample came with metadata listing a de-identified subject ID, COVID-19 status, age in years and sex. HLA class I and class II types, where available, came from metadata supplied by the sample provider rather than from assay-based typing. Subjects who had been exposed to COVID-19, were actively infected with it, or had recovered from it provided the deeply sampled blood TCRbeta repertoires that made up the dataset. The prospective study material was composed of cDNA or gDNA derived from T cells, B-cell-depleted T cells, or PBMCs. The samples were drawn from two sources: the first 160 participants of the ongoing ImmuneRACE study, and 950 to 1,500 subjects contributed by 6 global collaborators.

A word on this clone: No cognate antigen has been identified for it. The input lacks base qualities; no much larger clone sits a single base away.

The immunoSEQ Assay, a bias-controlled multiplex PCR, was used to amplify TCRbeta CDR3 regions from genomic DNA. In the source study's methods: Within the assay, amplification of reference gene primers was used to estimate how many nucleated cells each sample contained. Sequence reads were collapsed and filtered to measure the absolute abundance of every unique TCRbeta CDR3 rearrangement. Productive Simpson clonality was computed per sample as the square root of Simpson's diversity index over productive rearrangements. In its TCRdb copy, this immuneACCESS table keeps in-frame sequences only and misses some clones. Where compared with another copy, unresolved V genes explain less than half of these, and the others have no known cause. That table is the source of V, J and clone size, and D and trimming were worked out from the DNA. The sample data list about 39,000 clones, and 75% to 90% of these were observed just once. The ten largest clones represent 24% of the sample.

Looking up the germline V gene yields CDR1 SGHTA and CDR2 FQGNSA. V loses 5 bases at its end and J loses 7 bases; junction bases beyond the gene matches: 2. Its CDR3 holds 14 amino acids, cysteine through phenylalanine. Only CDR3 DNA is held: 42 bases, read in frame from base 1. Broad study findings and their caveats: The quantity of clinical and demographic metadata differed by source and by participant and was supplied without curation.

The collaborating institutions used their own protocols to collect whole blood in K2EDTA tubes. For TCRbeta analysis, collaborator samples were shipped as frozen whole blood, as isolated PBMCs, or as DNA extracted from either sample type. The specimen was peripheral blood. The chain uses TRBV7-2 and TRBJ2-2; TRBD2 matches 12 bases in the middle. The source is a man in his fifties or sixties with active or convalescent COVID-19. The bases read TGTGCCAGCAGCACTAGCGGGGGGATCGGGGAGCTGTTTTTT. Translated, it reads CASSTSGGIGELFF.